The rows below give T cell receptor beta chains drawn from one sample of a study of blood T cell repertoires in COVID-19. Some clones are missing from TCRdb's copy, which holds only in-frame ones; the method was immunoSEQ multiplex PCR. This table has 200,000 or so clones, around 83% appearing once. Input material: peripheral blood. The receptor source for this set is a middle-aged man who had recovered from COVID-19. CDR3s leave out the opening cysteine and the closing phenylalanine or tryptophan. Each record gives: V gene, J gene, CDR3 protein.

TRBV5-4,TRBJ1-1,ASSLSTGNTEAF
TRBV11-2,TRBJ2-7,ASSLERLGRGRPYEQY
TRBV5-4,TRBJ2-7,ASSPSGQAGYEQY
TRBV4-3,TRBJ2-3,ASSQDYRQDSTDTQY
TRBV6-1,TRBJ2-3,ASSEGRQQGDTQY
TRBV14,TRBJ2-3,ASSPGTDTDTQY
TRBV18,TRBJ1-2,ASSLLHAPYGYT
TRBV18,TRBJ1-4,ASSPEWGRVEKLF
TRBV5-4,TRBJ2-5,ASSFGTSSAKETQY
TRBV29-1,TRBJ2-3,SWEGVTDTQY
TRBV5-1,TRBJ2-1,ASSSQTNNEQF
TRBV30,TRBJ2-7,AWTPAASGAYEQY
TRBV20-1,TRBJ2-4,SASGPGGLDKNIQY
TRBV6-6,TRBJ2-2,ASTSAAGVNTGELF
TRBV5-5,TRBJ2-7,ASSLEAGGSSYEQY
TRBV9,TRBJ2-7,ASSVGAGSSYEQY
TRBV5-4,TRBJ2-3,ASSMGLATDTQY
TRBV19,TRBJ2-7,ASSPLGEGQASIEQY
TRBV4-3,TRBJ2-2,ASSQRPGLGSGELF
TRBV4-1,TRBJ1-1,ASSQERGQGRENTEAF
TRBV6-1,TRBJ2-1,ASSVNSARGTAYNEQF
TRBV18,TRBJ2-2,ASSPENISGGNTGELF
TRBV7-9,TRBJ1-2,ASSPSGRGDGYT